The T cell receptor beta chain described here comes from a study of cytomegalovirus exposure and HLA in healthy donors. In the PCR, 60 Vbeta and 13 Jbeta primers were used. Using immunoSEQ multiplex PCR, the repertoire was profiled, and TCRdb retains in-frame clones only, with some absent. Among 180,000 or so clones listed, approximately 71% were seen once. This CDR3 has 15 residues. Germline V gene sequence: CDR1 MGHRA, CDR2 YSYEKL. With 0 bases clipped from V and 8 bases from J, the junction kept 6 bases outside the gene matches. This clone was seen just once. The V and J genes are TRBV4-1 and TRBJ2-1, with 8 bases identical to TRBD1. Sequencing used PBMCs. The TCR comes from a woman between 40 and 50 years old in good health and CMV-seropositive. In nucleotides, the CDR3 is TGCGCCAGCAGCCAAGATAGGACAGGGCGGTATGAGCAGTTCTTC. It specifies CASSQDRTGRYEQFF.